What follows are 29 T cell receptor beta chains derived from one specimen sequenced in a study of cytotoxic CD8 clonotypes in ibrutinib-treated CLL. Produced via immunoSEQ multiplex PCR; TCRdb's table is partial and in-frame only. The sample includes more than 55,000 clones, approximately 71% seen only once; the top ten take about 39%. The sequences come from PBMCs, collected after 12 months of ibrutinib treatment. The receptors derive from a human donor with chronic lymphocytic leukemia.

The CDR3, as DNA: TGTGCCAGCAGCCAAGATAACCGCTTATATGGCTACACCTTC. Translation: CASSQDNRLYGYTF. The chain combines TRBV4-2 with TRBJ1-2, with D unclear. Germline V gene sequence: CDR1 LGHNA, CDR2 YNFKEQ. The CDR3 loop spans 14 amino acids. V dropped 0 bases and J dropped 5 bases, with 10 bases sitting between them.

The chain is built from TRBV7-9 and TRBJ1-1, with TRBD1 identical over 9 bases. The V segment lost 5 bases and the J segment 8 bases; nucleotides outside the gene matches: 15. CDR1 and CDR2 from the germline V gene are SEHNR and FQNEAQ (reference sequence). This CDR3 comprises 16 residues. Here the CDR3 DNA reads TGTGCCAGCAGCGAGGAGAGAGGGACAGGGAGAGAGGAAGCTTTCTTT. Translating it yields CASSEERGTGREEAFF.

This clone has only a few counts. The rearrangement uses TRBV5-1 and TRBJ2-7, with 7 bases fitting TRBD2. Germline assignment: CDR1 SGHRS and CDR2 YFSETQ. The CDR3 extends over 16 amino acids. Trimming took 5 bases from V and 2 from J; bases not matched to a gene: 13. CDR3: CASSQRLSGSTYEQYF. Here the CDR3 DNA reads TGCGCCAGCAGTCAACGACTTAGCGGGTCTACCTACGAGCAGTACTTC.

This clone showed up just once. This chain links TRBV10-1 with TRBJ2-6; the D call may be TRBD1 or TRBD2 (5 bases each). Germline CDR1 is WNHNN and CDR2 is SYGVQD (reference sequence). The CDR3 loop spans 17 amino acids. Trimming shortened V by 6 bases and J by 1 base, and 16 bases separated the two germline ends. The CDR3 here is CASSHGTVDSGANVLTF. As DNA, the CDR3 is TGCGCCAGCAGCCACGGGACGGTCGATTCTGGGGCCAACGTCCTGACTTTC.

This sequence joins TRBV11-2 and TRBJ1-1; D might be TRBD1 (5 bases). V lost 1 base, J lost 1 base, and 7 bases lay in between. Germline-derived CDR1 and CDR2 are SGHAT and FQNNGV. The CDR3 extends over 14 amino acids. CDR3: CASSLAGPNTEAFF. The CDR3 nucleotides are TGTGCCAGCAGCTTAGCAGGGCCGAACACTGAAGCTTTCTTT.

V usage is TRBV29-1 and J usage is TRBJ2-2; D not certain. V gave up 3 bases and J gave up 6 bases, with 8 bases separating them. This CDR3 contains 12 residues. CDR1 SQVTM and CDR2 ANQGSEA come from the germline V gene. CDR3 coding DNA: TGCAGCGTTGATCGAGGCTCCGGGGAGCTGTTTTTT. This encodes CSVDRGSGELFF.

The chain is built from TRBV27 and TRBJ2-5; the D is unclear. The CDR3 contains 17 residues. V was cut by 5 bases and J by 3 bases, with 22 bases left in between. From germline, CDR1 is MNHEY and CDR2 SMNVEV (reference sequence). The CDR3 loop is CASSPPRTLKEKETQYF. The CDR3 DNA follows: TGTGCCAGCAGTCCGCCCCGGACCTTGAAGGAGAAAGAGACCCAGTACTTC.

As regards this clone: One junction end does not reproduce the germline sequence, and a read error may be involved. V and J are TRBV4-1 and TRBJ1-5, with D uncertain. Germline V gene data show CDR1 as MGHRA and CDR2 as YSYEKL. CDR3 size: 15 residues. CDR3 DNA: TGTGCCAGCAGCCAAGAAGGGTCAGGACTGATCGGCCAGCATTTT. This encodes CASSQEGSGLIGQHF.

This clone was seen more than once but under ten times. This chain uses TRBV9 with TRBJ1-1; D possibly corresponds to TRBD1 (6 bases). This CDR3 has 13 residues. Trimming took 4 bases from V and 4 from J, leaving 11 bases between them. In germline, CDR1 is SGDLS, CDR2 YYNGEE. The CDR3 bases are TGTGCCAGCAGCAGGACAGTTGGCACTGAAGCTTTCTTT. Its translation: CASSRTVGTEAFF.

This chain connects TRBV5-1 to TRBJ1-2; 8 bases are shared with TRBD1. V was clipped by 2 bases and J by 8 bases; unmatched bases: 8. The CDR3 has 14 residues. The germline V gene has CDR1 SGHRS and CDR2 YFSETQ. CDR3 bases: TGCGCCAGCAGCTTACAGGACAGGGTGGGCGGCTACACCTTC. This gives the protein CASSLQDRVGGYTF.

The chain recombines TRBV28 with TRBJ2-1; D call uncertain. The CDR3 spans 14 residues. V was shortened by 6 bases and J by 6 bases, with 15 bases between the two germline ends. The V gene's germline CDR1 is MDHEN and CDR2 SYDVKM. The CDR3 is CASSLPDRFNEQFF. In nucleotides, the CDR3 is TGTGCCAGCAGCCTACCCGACCGGTTCAATGAGCAGTTCTTC.

The chain joins TRBV5-6 to TRBJ2-3; the match to TRBD1 covers 10 bases. V lost 3 bases to trimming and J lost 4 bases; unmatched junction nucleotides: 2. CDR1 and CDR2 (germline): SGHDT, YYEEEE. CDR3 length: 14 residues. The CDR3 loop is CASSSTGGPDTQYF. DNA for the CDR3: TGTGCCAGCAGCTCGACAGGGGGCCCAGATACGCAGTATTTT.

The chain joins TRBV19 to TRBJ1-5, with D unresolved. Germline-derived CDR1 and CDR2 are LNHDA and SQIVND (reference sequence). This CDR3 spans 15 amino acids. V lost 6 bases and J lost 0, with 12 bases in between. Written as DNA, the CDR3 is TGTGCCAGTAGGGCCGGACTGTATAGCAATCAGCCCCAGCATTTT. Amino acids: CASRAGLYSNQPQHF.

The V and J genes are TRBV7-2 and TRBJ2-5; TRBD2 agrees at 7 bases. Losses at the gene ends were 3 bases for V and 5 bases for J; bases not matched to a gene: 3. In germline, CDR1 is SGHTA, CDR2 FQGNSA. The CDR3 is 13 amino acids. The CDR3 nucleotides are TGTGCCAGCAGCTTTGGCGGGAGTGAGACCCAGTACTTC. It specifies CASSFGGSETQYF.

This clone has ten or more counts. The chain uses TRBV19 and TRBJ1-4; the match to TRBD1 covers 9 bases. Germline loops: CDR1 LNHDA, CDR2 SQIVND (reference sequence). CDR3 length equals 15 residues. Trimming cost V 3 bases and J 6 bases; bases outside gene matches: 5. The CDR3 sequence: CASSIRTGVDEKLFF. The CDR3 DNA follows: TGTGCCAGTAGTATCCGGACAGGGGTGGATGAAAAACTGTTTTTT. The full variable domain, with the rest looked up from reference TRBV19 and TRBJ1-4, is DGGITQSPKYLFRKEGQNVTLSCEQNLNHDAMYWYRQDPGQGLRLIYYSQIVNDFQKGDIAEGYSVSREKKESFPLTVTSAQKNPTAFYLCASSIRTGVDEKLFFGSGTQLSVL.

The rearrangement joins TRBV5-4 to TRBJ2-6, with D perhaps TRBD1 (6 bases). Trimming shortened V by 4 bases and J by 0 bases, and 11 bases separated the two germline ends. CDR3 length equals 16 residues. Germline values: CDR1 SGHNT, CDR2 YYREEE (reference sequence). CDR3 sequence (DNA): TGTGCCAGCAGCCCCTGGACAGTCTCTGGGGCCAACGTCCTGACTTTC. Translated, it gives CASSPWTVSGANVLTF.

The rearrangement joins TRBV28 to TRBJ1-2, with D perhaps TRBD1 (5 bases). V was pared by 5 bases and J by 3 bases, with 13 bases between. CDR1 is MDHEN, CDR2 SYDVKM, per germline. The CDR3 spans 14 residues. The CDR3 loop is CASSAGQPDYGYTF. The DNA for the CDR3 is TGTGCCAGCAGTGCAGGGCAGCCGGACTATGGCTACACCTTC.

This clone occurred a few times. V gene TRBV9 combines with J gene TRBJ2-3; TRBD1 is a possible D gene (6 bases). Germline V gene data show CDR1 as SGDLS and CDR2 as YYNGEE. There are 15 residues in the CDR3. V was pared by 6 bases and J by 2 bases, with 16 bases between. The CDR3 region is CASTETTGFTDTQYF. CDR3 bases: TGTGCCAGCACTGAGACGACAGGATTCACAGATACGCAGTATTTT.

CDR3 coding DNA: TGTGCCAGCAGCTTGGCCGTTTTGGGTCTCATGAACACTGAAGCTTTCTTT. Translation: CASSLAVLGLMNTEAFF. V is TRBV5-4 and J is TRBJ1-1; D unclear. The CDR3 is 17 amino acids. Germline lookup yields CDR1 SGHNT and CDR2 YYREEE (reference sequence). With 0 bases removed from V and 0 bases from J, the gap between germline ends came to 15 bases.

The table lists this clone with a count of one. The chain carries TRBV10-3 and TRBJ2-3, with D possibly matching TRBD2 (5 bases). V lost 10 bases, J lost 0 bases, and 17 bases lay in between. Germline CDR1 reads ENHRY; CDR2 reads SYGVKD. CDR3 length: 15 amino acids. This CDR3 is CATHHPAESTDTQYF. The CDR3 region has the DNA TGTGCCACTCACCACCCAGCGGAAAGCACAGATACGCAGTATTTT.

This clone came up a few times. This chain uses TRBV11-2 with TRBJ2-7, with a possible D match to TRBD1 (5 bases). Trimming cost V 9 bases and J 4 bases, with 16 bases left between them. This CDR3 is 13 amino acids long. CDR1 SGHAT and CDR2 FQNNGV come from the germline V gene. Written as DNA, the CDR3 is TGTGCCAGTAAGGTCCAGGGTATTTACGAGCAGTACTTC. It translates to CASKVQGIYEQYF.

This clone was seen a few times. In DNA form, the CDR3 reads TGTGCCAGCAGCCCCGGGACAGGGAACACTGAAGCTTTCTTT. Protein: CASSPGTGNTEAFF. V usage is TRBV9 and J usage is TRBJ1-1, with TRBD1 identical over 8 bases. The CDR3 sequence is 14 residues long. Trimming removed 4 bases from V and 1 base from J; junction bases left unmatched: 3. Looked up from germline, CDR1 is SGDLS and CDR2 is YYNGEE.

The chain uses TRBV28 and TRBJ1-2; weak D call: TRBD1 (6 bases). The V and J ends lost 6 bases and 4 bases respectively, with 21 bases between them. The CDR3 sequence is 16 residues long. The germline CDR1 and CDR2 sequences are MDHEN and SYDVKM. Here the CDR3 DNA reads TGTGCCAGCAGATTCCCGGTGACGGGGGCATTCTATGGCTACACCTTC. This translates into CASRFPVTGAFYGYTF.

This chain uses TRBV27 with TRBJ2-3; D unresolved. Between the trimmed V and J ends, which lost 5 bases and 0 bases, there was a span of 33 bases. CDR1 MNHEY and CDR2 SMNVEV come from the germline V gene (reference sequence). The CDR3 sequence is 22 residues long. For the CDR3, the DNA is TGTGCCAGCAGTGCCCGTGGCGGCCTGGGTCGATCCTCGGTCCTAAGCACAGATACGCAGTATTTT. Its protein product is CASSARGGLGRSSVLSTDTQYF.

The V call is TRBV5-4, the J call TRBJ2-3; 7 bases map to TRBD2. With V trimmed by 1 base and J by 5 bases, 4 bases remained unmatched. This CDR3 has 14 amino acids. CDR1 and CDR2 from the germline V gene are SGHNT and YYREEE (reference sequence). CDR3 bases: TGTGCCAGCAGCTTGTCTAGCGGAGGAGATACGCAGTATTTT. Protein product: CASSLSSGGDTQYF.

The CDR3 loop reads CASSVPQGSPDTQYF. In DNA, the CDR3 is TGTGCCAGCAGTGTTCCCCAGGGAAGCCCAGATACGCAGTATTTT. The chain joins TRBV6-1 to TRBJ2-3, with D maybe TRBD1 (5 bases). This CDR3 has 15 residues. Trimming pared 4 bases from V and 4 bases from J, leaving 15 bases between. Germline-derived CDR1 and CDR2 are MNHNS and SASEGT.

The chain employs TRBV19 and TRBJ1-5, with D possibly matching TRBD1 (6 bases). Germline V lookup: CDR1 LNHDA, CDR2 SQIVND (reference sequence). The V and J ends lost 3 bases and 5 bases respectively, with 17 bases between them. The CDR3 length is 16 residues. CDR3 nucleotides: TGTGCCAGTAGTATTCTTACCGGGACACGAGATCAGCCCCAGCATTTT. This sequence encodes CASSILTGTRDQPQHF.

The genes are TRBV6-5 and TRBJ2-1; TRBD1 agrees at 9 bases. CDR1 MNHEY and CDR2 SVGAGI come from the germline V gene. The V gene end was trimmed by 6 bases and the J gene end by 1 base; junction bases not matched to a gene: 4. The CDR3 is 15 residues long. CDR3 residues: CASSPDRGSYNEQFF. The CDR3 bases are TGTGCCAGCAGCCCGGACAGGGGATCCTACAATGAGCAGTTCTTC.

The chain couples TRBV5-4 to TRBJ1-2; 7 bases line up with TRBD1. The germline V gene encodes CDR1 SGHNT and CDR2 YYREEE (reference sequence). The trim removed 3 bases at V and 7 bases at J, leaving 12 bases unmatched. The CDR3 spans 15 residues. The CDR3 protein is CASSSRDREGSGYTF. Written as DNA, the CDR3 is TGTGCCAGCAGCTCCCGTGACAGGGAAGGCTCTGGCTACACCTTC. The full variable domain, its missing parts supplied by reference TRBV5-4 and TRBJ1-2, is ETGVTQSPTHLIKTRGQQVTLRCSSQSGHNTVSWYQQALGQGPQFIFQYYREEENGRGNFPPRFSGLQFPNYSSELNVNALELDDSALYLCASSSRDREGSGYTFGSGTRLTVV.